The rows below give T cell receptor beta chains drawn from one sample of a study of shared clonotypes between healthy human individuals. The data were produced by immunoSEQ multiplex PCR, yet TCRdb's version contains in-frame clones alone and is incomplete. The repertoire includes 550,000 to 700,000 clones, roughly 73% of them detected once, and around 2% sits in the top ten. Sequencing was performed on memory CD4+ T cells sorted from blood. The source of these receptors is a woman aged 25 to 39 in good health. Both conserved end residues are part of each CDR3. The D gene is left open where the match is weak. Size is stated for part of the rows, as once, few or many counts, or as a class when the clone is expanded.

v_call	d_call	j_call	clone_size	cdr3_nt	cdr3_aa
TRBV4-1	TRBD2	TRBJ2-3	NA	TGCGCCAGCAGCCAAGATGGGCTAGCGGGAGCGAGCACAGATACGCAGTATTTT	CASSQDGLAGASTDTQYF
TRBV19	TRBD2	TRBJ2-2	once	TGTGCCAGTAGTATAGCAACGGGAGGGCTTCCCGGGGAGCTGTTTTTT	CASSIATGGLPGELFF
TRBV5-1	NA	TRBJ2-1	once	TGCGCCAGCAGAAATCGGAAGCCCATCTCCTACAATGAGCAGTTCTTC	CASRNRKPISYNEQFF
TRBV30	TRBD1	TRBJ1-4	NA	TGTGCCTGGACGGGACAGCTTAATGAAAAACTGTTTTTT	CAWTGQLNEKLFF
TRBV11-2	NA	TRBJ1-3	NA	TGTGCCAGCAGCTACCGGACGGTTACCTCTGGAAACACCATATATTTT	CASSYRTVTSGNTIYF
TRBV11-2	TRBD1	TRBJ1-2	NA	TGTGCCAGCAGCGCGGGACAGGGGGGTTCCGCCTATGGCTACACCTTC	CASSAGQGGSAYGYTF
TRBV5-1	NA	TRBJ1-1	NA	TGCGCCAGCAGCTTAACTAGTTCGTCGAACACTGAAGCTTTCTTT	CASSLTSSSNTEAFF
TRBV5-4	NA	TRBJ2-7	NA	TGTGCCAGCAGCTTTGAGTGGGGGGCTAATTCTACGAAGCAGTACTTC	CASSFEWGANSTKQYF
TRBV27	NA	TRBJ2-5	NA	TGTGCCAGCAGTCCCCGGGGGCGGGGGAATAGGGGGACCCAGTACTTC	CASSPRGRGNRGTQYF
TRBV28	NA	TRBJ2-3	NA	TGTGCCAGCAGTTCGGTTCGGAGTCCTAGCACAGATACGCAGTATTTT	CASSSVRSPSTDTQYF
TRBV18	NA	TRBJ1-1	NA	TGTGCCAGCTCACCACCGACCCAGAACACTGAAGCTTTCTTT	CASSPPTQNTEAFF
TRBV28	NA	TRBJ2-3	few	TGTGCCAGCAGTTTCGGCAGCACAGATACGCAGTATTTT	CASSFGSTDTQYF
TRBV10-2	TRBD2	TRBJ2-3	few	TGCGCCAGCAGAGCGGGAGACGGCACAGATACGCAGTATTTT	CASRAGDGTDTQYF
TRBV6-1	NA	TRBJ2-3	NA	TGTGCCAGCAGTGTAGGCGGGCTTTACTCAGATACGCAGTATTTT	CASSVGGLYSDTQYF
TRBV4-2	NA	TRBJ1-4	NA	TGTGCCAGCAGCCAAGATAGCGGAAAACTGTTTTTT	CASSQDSGKLFF
TRBV5-6	NA	TRBJ1-2	NA	TGTGCCAGCAGCTTGGGGCAGGGAAGCTACACCTTC	CASSLGQGSYTF
TRBV6-6	TRBD1	TRBJ2-2	few	TGTGCCAGCAGAGTAGCCAGGGGGTTAACCGGGGAGCTGTTTTTT	CASRVARGLTGELFF
TRBV19	NA	TRBJ2-2	NA	TGTGCCAGCAGACCTACCTACACCGGGGAGCTGTTTTTT	CASRPTYTGELFF
TRBV21-1	NA	TRBJ2-7	NA	TGTGCCAGCAGCAAAGTTCAAAGCCCGGGTGTGGGCGAGCAGTACTTC	CASSKVQSPGVGEQYF
TRBV28	NA	TRBJ1-3	once	TGTGCCAGCAGTTTATCCCGTAGGGGAAACACCATATATTTT	CASSLSRRGNTIYF
TRBV9	NA	TRBJ1-1	NA	TGTGCCAGCAGCGTAAAGACGGCCACTGAAGCTTTCTTT	CASSVKTATEAFF
TRBV18	NA	TRBJ2-1	NA	TGTGCCAGCTCTTTCGGACACGCTTGGGACAATGAGCAGTTCTTC	CASSFGHAWDNEQFF
TRBV7-6	TRBD1	TRBJ2-2	few	TGTGCCAGCACCCTTGACAGGGGTAACACCGGGGAGCTGTTTTTT	CASTLDRGNTGELFF
TRBV5-1	NA	TRBJ1-3	NA	TGCGCCAGCAGCTTTGGGAGCTCTGGAAACACCATATATTTT	CASSFGSSGNTIYF
TRBV10-3	TRBD1	TRBJ2-5	NA	TGTGCCATCAGTCCTCCTCCCCCGGGACAGGGCCAAGAGACCCAGTACTTC	CAISPPPPGQGQETQYF
TRBV6-1	TRBD1	TRBJ1-5	NA	TGTGCCAGCAGTGAATGGACAGGGGAAGGGAAGCCCCAGCATTTT	CASSEWTGEGKPQHF
TRBV15	NA	TRBJ1-4	few	TGTGCCACCAGCAGAGACAGGGCTTCAACTAATGAAAAACTGTTTTTT	CATSRDRASTNEKLFF
TRBV28	NA	TRBJ2-7	once	TGTGCCAGCAGTTTCAGCGCTTACGAGCAGTACTTC	CASSFSAYEQYF
TRBV11-2	TRBD2	TRBJ2-7	few	TGTGCCAGCAGGCGACAGTCGGGAGGGTCCTACGAGCAGTACTTC	CASRRQSGGSYEQYF
TRBV7-9	NA	TRBJ1-1	NA	TGTGCCAGCAGCTTAGGCGGGGTCAGCACTGAAGCTTTCTTT	CASSLGGVSTEAFF
TRBV11-2	TRBD1	TRBJ1-2	NA	TGTGCCAGCAGCCCATACAGGGGCCTAGCACCCCTGGGCTACACCTTC	CASSPYRGLAPLGYTF
TRBV30	TRBD1	TRBJ1-4	NA	TGTGCCCAGACAGGGATCGGTGAAAAACTGTTTTTT	CAQTGIGEKLFF
TRBV10-1	NA	TRBJ2-7	NA	TGCGCCAGCAGCCGACTCGCTTCTGGAGCCTACGAGCAGTACTTC	CASSRLASGAYEQYF
TRBV18	TRBD1	TRBJ2-5	NA	TGTGCCAGCTCAAGGGACAGGGTGGTGGAGACCCAGTACTTC	CASSRDRVVETQYF
TRBV7-3	NA	TRBJ2-2	few	TGTGCCAGCAGCTCTCCGTTGGGGACGAGCACCGGGGAGCTGTTTTTT	CASSSPLGTSTGELFF
TRBV5-1	NA	TRBJ2-1	once	TGCGCCAGCAGCTACCGGGACCAGCCCTACAATGAGCAGTTCTTC	CASSYRDQPYNEQFF
TRBV5-1	NA	TRBJ2-5	NA	TGCGCCAGCAGCTTGTTCAGGACCCAAGAGACCCAGTACTTC	CASSLFRTQETQYF
TRBV6-5	NA	TRBJ2-5	NA	TGTGCCAGCGGTCACGAGGGGCGAGGGGAGACCCAGTACTTC	CASGHEGRGETQYF
TRBV5-4	TRBD1	TRBJ2-7	NA	TGTGCCAGCAGCTTGGACAGGGGGGTTCAGGGCGAGCAGTACTTC	CASSLDRGVQGEQYF
TRBV30	NA	TRBJ1-5	once	TGTGCCTGGAGTGGAGGGCCCAATCAGCCCCAGCATTTT	CAWSGGPNQPQHF
TRBV6-1	TRBD1	TRBJ2-7	NA	TGTGCCAGCAGTGAACCGGGGACAGGGACCTACGAGCAGTACTTC	CASSEPGTGTYEQYF